The 6 T cell receptor beta chains in this list originate from one sample, sequenced in a study of blood T cell repertoires in COVID-19. Using immunoSEQ multiplex PCR, the repertoire was profiled, and TCRdb retains in-frame clones only, with some absent. The sample lists about 260,000 clones, approximately 90% seen once, with around 2.2% in the top ten. Sequenced sample: peripheral blood. The receptors stem from a woman in her forties or fifties who had recovered from COVID-19.

The CDR3 DNA follows: TGCGCCAGCAGCTATGGACAGGGGACTGAAGCTTTCTTT. It codes for CASSYGQGTEAFF. V is TRBV5-1 and J is TRBJ1-1; 9 bases are shared with TRBD1. The CDR3 sequence is 13 residues long. Per the germline V gene, CDR1 is SGHRS and CDR2 is YFSETQ. J lost 5 bases, V lost 3 bases, and 2 bases had no gene match.

V and J are TRBV7-9 and TRBJ2-7; 14 nucleotides line up with TRBD2. The CDR3 consists of 19 residues. Germline values: CDR1 SEHNR, CDR2 FQNEAQ (reference sequence). With 5 bases clipped from V and 2 bases from J, the junction kept 14 bases outside the gene matches. The CDR3 DNA is TGTGCCAGCAGCCCCCCCCCGACTAGCGGGAGGGCCACCGCCTACGAGCAGTACTTC. The encoded protein is CASSPPPTSGRATAYEQYF.

This clone was observed a few times. The chain couples TRBV4-1 to TRBJ1-1; 8 bases are shared with TRBD1. The germline CDR1 and CDR2 sequences are MGHRA and YSYEKL. Trimming removed 4 bases from V and 5 bases from J; junction bases left unmatched: 6. CDR3 length: 14 amino acids. The CDR3 sequence is CASSPPDRGTEAFF. CDR3 DNA: TGCGCCAGCAGCCCGCCTGACAGGGGAACTGAAGCTTTCTTT.

CDR3 residues: CASTRPGGGYTF. CDR3 DNA: TGTGCCAGCACACGCCCTGGGGGCGGCTACACCTTC. The chain carries TRBV6-5 and TRBJ1-2; D perhaps matches TRBD1 (6 bases). V was trimmed by 7 bases and J by 8 bases, leaving 14 bases between them. Looked up from germline, CDR1 is MNHEY and CDR2 is SVGAGI. The CDR3 has 12 residues.

The V call is TRBV4-2, the J call TRBJ2-3; TRBD2 matches 7 bases. Germline V gene data show CDR1 as LGHNA and CDR2 as YNFKEQ. J gave up 0 bases and V 3 bases, and 6 bases lay outside the gene matches. This CDR3 has 16 residues. CDR3 loop: CASSQFSGPSTDTQYF. CDR3 coding DNA: TGTGCCAGCAGCCAGTTTAGCGGGCCGAGCACAGATACGCAGTATTTT.

Regarding this clone: This sample includes further DNA sequences coding for the same CDR3. The rearrangement joins TRBV4-3 to TRBJ2-7; no reliable D call. The V and J ends lost 0 bases and 3 bases respectively, with 6 bases between them. CDR1 is LGHNA and CDR2 is YSLEER in the germline V gene. The CDR3 sequence is 13 residues long. The DNA for the CDR3 is TGCGCCAGCAGCCAAGACCTCCTCTACGAGCAGTACTTC. Encoded protein: CASSQDLLYEQYF.